These T cell receptor beta chains were read from a single sample in a study of spatial heterogeneity in lung cancer. One entry per CDR3 protein, called by TCRdb with MiXCR from the 5' RACE reads. The repertoire holds about 95,000 distinct CDR3 sequences, over 8.5% seen once, with 6.9% in the top ten. The sequenced sample was PBMCs, obtained at surgery. The receptor set was obtained from a male donor with early-stage non-small cell lung cancer. CDR3s include the opening cysteine and the closing phenylalanine or tryptophan. The D gene is left open where the match is weak. Where a row states a size, it is once, few, many or the class of an expanded clone; other rows omit it.

j_call clone_size d_call v_call cdr3_nt cdr3_aa
TRBJ1-2 few NA TRBV10-3 TGTGCCATCAGTGAGGCAAGAAATGGCTACACCTTC CAISEARNGYTF
TRBJ1-1 many NA TRBV10-2 TGCGCCAGCAGTGTAGGCAGTACGAACACTGAAGCTTTCTTT CASSVGSTNTEAFF
TRBJ2-3 few TRBD2 TRBV6-2/TRBV6-3 TGTGCCAGCAGTTACTGGCCTAGCGGGGATACGCAGTATTTT CASSYWPSGDTQYF
TRBJ1-5 many TRBD1 TRBV7-8 TGTGCCAGCAGCTTAAGCCTTGGACAGGACAATCAGCCCCAGCATTTT CASSLSLGQDNQPQHF
TRBJ1-2 many NA TRBV29-1 TGCAGCGTTGTAGACAGCGGCTACACCTTC CSVVDSGYTF
TRBJ2-1 few NA TRBV27 TGTGCCAGCAGTTTCCGGACTGGAAACAATGAGCAGTTCTTC CASSFRTGNNEQFF
TRBJ1-2 few TRBD1 TRBV5-1 TGCGCCAGCAGCTCCACCACAGGGGGAAGCTATGGCTACACCTTC CASSSTTGGSYGYTF
TRBJ2-7 many NA TRBV28 TGTGCCAGCAGCCGGGACACCTACGAGCAGTACTTC CASSRDTYEQYF
TRBJ1-3 few NA TRBV7-8 TGTGCCAGCAGCTTAGATTCGGGATCTGGAAACACCATATATTTT CASSLDSGSGNTIYF
TRBJ2-5 many NA TRBV20-1 TGCAGTGCAATTGCCGGGACCTCGACCCGTGGGACCCAGTACTTC CSAIAGTSTRGTQYF
TRBJ2-4 few TRBD2 TRBV12-3/TRBV12-4 TGTGCCAGCAGTGCCGGGAGGGTCAAAAACATTCAGTACTTC CASSAGRVKNIQYF
TRBJ2-4 many TRBD2 TRBV20-1 TGCAGTGCTAGAGATCCTAGCGGGAGAAGTGACATTCAGTACTTC CSARDPSGRSDIQYF
TRBJ1-1 NA NA TRBV4-2 TGTGCCAGCAGCCAAGCCAGGCCAGAGAACACTGAAGCTTTCTTT CASSQARPENTEAFF
TRBJ1-1 many TRBD1 TRBV29-1 TGCAGCGTCCTGACAGGGGCCAACACTGAAGCTTTCTTT CSVLTGANTEAFF
TRBJ1-6 few NA TRBV10-2 TGCGCCAGCAGACAAGATAATTCACCCCTCCACTTT CASRQDNSPLHF
TRBJ2-2 NA TRBD1 TRBV9 TGTGCCAGCACACCACGACAGGGTGACACCGGGGAGCTGTTTTTT CASTPRQGDTGELFF
TRBJ2-3 many TRBD2 TRBV27 TGTGCCAGCAGTCTACGGCGGGAGATAGGCACAGATACGCAGTATTTT CASSLRREIGTDTQYF
TRBJ1-4 many TRBD1 TRBV9 TGTGCCAGCAGCCTCTGGACAGGGCCTAATGAAAAACTGTTTTTT CASSLWTGPNEKLFF
TRBJ1-4 many NA TRBV7-9 TGTGCCAGCAGCTTAGCTCCCATCGGAAAACTGTTTTTT CASSLAPIGKLFF
TRBJ2-3 NA NA TRBV7-9 TGTGCCAGCAGCTCGACAACGGTCGGAGATACGCAGTATTTT CASSSTTVGDTQYF